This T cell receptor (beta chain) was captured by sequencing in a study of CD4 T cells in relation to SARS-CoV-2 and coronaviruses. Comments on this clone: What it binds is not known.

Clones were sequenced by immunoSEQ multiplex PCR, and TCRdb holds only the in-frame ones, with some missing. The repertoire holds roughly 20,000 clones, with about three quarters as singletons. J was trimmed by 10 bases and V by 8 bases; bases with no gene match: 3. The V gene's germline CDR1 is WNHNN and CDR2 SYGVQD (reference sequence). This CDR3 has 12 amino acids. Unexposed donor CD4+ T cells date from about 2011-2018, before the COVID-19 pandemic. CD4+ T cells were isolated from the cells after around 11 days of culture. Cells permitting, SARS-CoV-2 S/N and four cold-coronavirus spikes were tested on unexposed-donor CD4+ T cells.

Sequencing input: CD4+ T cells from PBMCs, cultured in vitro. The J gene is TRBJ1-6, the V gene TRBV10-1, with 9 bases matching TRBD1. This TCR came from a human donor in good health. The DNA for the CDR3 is TGCGCCAGCGGGACAGGGAGCTCACCCCTCCACTTT. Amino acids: CASGTGSSPLHF.